This T cell receptor (beta chain) stems from a study of T cells in Graves' hyperthyroidism and ophthalmopathy. The germline V and J ends were trimmed by 5 bases and 1 base, with 15 bases remaining between them. CDR1 is SGHAT, CDR2 FQNNGV, per germline. The CDR3 consists of 16 residues. Regions amplified from RNA transcripts were the TCR beta CDR3 regions. First-round RT-PCR targeting the TCR CDR3 was performed with the HTBI primer set. MiXCR was run by TCRdb on the multiplex PCR reads, yielding one entry per CDR3 protein. Of under 350,000 distinct CDR3 sequences listed, over 15% are singletons. This clonotype was counted many times. Diagnosing involved the use of clinical symptoms, serum thyroxine and TRAb, thyroid ultrasound and orbital computed tomography.

This chain links TRBV11-2 with TRBJ2-1; D gene unclear. The specimen sequenced was blood. The origin of this receptor is a woman between 50 and 59 years old with Graves' hyperthyroidism. The CDR3 DNA follows: TGTGCCAGCAGCCGCGCCAGTGGAGTGTCCTACAATGAGCAGTTCTTC. It translates to CASSRASGVSYNEQFF.